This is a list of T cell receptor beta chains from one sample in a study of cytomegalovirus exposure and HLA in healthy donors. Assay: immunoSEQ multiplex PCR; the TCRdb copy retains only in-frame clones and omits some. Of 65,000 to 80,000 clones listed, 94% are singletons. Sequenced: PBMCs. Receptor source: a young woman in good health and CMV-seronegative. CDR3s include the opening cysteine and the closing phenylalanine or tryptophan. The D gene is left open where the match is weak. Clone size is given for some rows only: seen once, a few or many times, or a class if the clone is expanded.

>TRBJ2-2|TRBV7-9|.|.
CASSPAGGELFF
TGTGCCAGCAGCCCCGCGGGCGGGGAGCTGTTTTTT
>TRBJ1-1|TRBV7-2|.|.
CASSRYTGNTEAFF
TGTGCCAGCAGCCGTTATACAGGGAACACTGAAGCTTTCTTT
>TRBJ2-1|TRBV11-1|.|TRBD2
CASSPRGGLAGINEQFF
TGTGCCAGCAGCCCCAGAGGGGGATTAGCGGGAATTAATGAGCAGTTCTTC
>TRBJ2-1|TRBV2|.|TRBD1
CASRTGTSNEQFF
TGTGCCAGCAGGACAGGGACCTCCAATGAGCAGTTCTTC
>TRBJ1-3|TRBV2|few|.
CASSEAPGLSGNTIYF
TGTGCCAGCAGTGAAGCGCCAGGACTCTCTGGAAACACCATATATTTT
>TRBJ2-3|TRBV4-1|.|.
CASSQPPAGGVTDTQYF
TGCGCCAGCAGCCAACCGCCCGCAGGAGGGGTCACAGATACGCAGTATTTT
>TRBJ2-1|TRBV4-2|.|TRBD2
CASSQERGLAGVNNEQFF
TGTGCCAGCAGCCAAGAGAGGGGACTAGCGGGAGTGAATAATGAGCAGTTCTTC
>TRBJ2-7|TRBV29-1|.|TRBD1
CSVRGTGLSYEQYF
TGCAGCGTTAGAGGGACAGGGCTATCCTACGAGCAGTACTTC
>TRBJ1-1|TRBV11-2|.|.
CASSFGHTNTEAFF
TGTGCCAGCAGCTTTGGACACACGAACACTGAAGCTTTCTTT
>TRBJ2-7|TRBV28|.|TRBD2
CASSPGTSGPYSYEQYF
TGTGCCAGCAGCCCCGGGACTAGCGGTCCCTACTCCTACGAGCAGTACTTC
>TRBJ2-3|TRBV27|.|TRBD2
CASSLSRTSGGVDTQYF
TGTGCCAGCAGTCTCTCTCGGACTAGCGGGGGTGTGGATACGCAGTATTTT
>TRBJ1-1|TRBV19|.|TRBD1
CASSTRGDRGTEAFF
TGTGCCAGTAGTACGAGGGGGGACAGGGGAACTGAAGCTTTCTTT
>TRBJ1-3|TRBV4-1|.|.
CASSQEGYTIYF
TGCGCCAGCAGCCAAGAGGGCTACACCATATATTTT
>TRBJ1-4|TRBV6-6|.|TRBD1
CASLAGQIYNEKLFF
TGTGCCAGCCTTGCGGGACAGATTTATAATGAAAAACTGTTTTTT
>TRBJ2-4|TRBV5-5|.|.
CASSLTPGEAWFQYF
TGTGCCAGCAGCTTGACGCCAGGGGAAGCATGGTTTCAGTACTTC